Below, 7 T cell receptor beta chains from the same sample are listed, as sequenced in a study of T cell repertoires in ileal Crohn's disease. The data were produced by immunoSEQ multiplex PCR, yet TCRdb's version contains in-frame clones alone and is incomplete. This sample has approximately 7,400 clones; approximately 81% occur once, and the top ten carry less than 8.5%. Time point given: neoterminal ileum biopsy at postoperative endoscopy, about 6 months after surgery. The sequenced sample consisted of ileal tissue. These receptors were obtained from an adult with Crohn's disease.

V gene TRBV5-1 combines with J gene TRBJ2-7; D may be TRBD2 (5 bases). Germline loops: CDR1 SGHRS, CDR2 YFSETQ. The CDR3 loop spans 13 amino acids. The V and J ends lost 0 bases and 7 bases respectively, with 11 bases between them. CDR3 amino acids: CASSLAPGGEQYF. Written as DNA, the CDR3 is TGCGCCAGCAGCTTGGCCCCAGGAGGAGAGCAGTACTTC.

For the CDR3, the DNA is TGTGCCAGCAGCGATACAGTAGCAGATACGCAGTATTTT. It specifies CASSDTVADTQYF. The chain couples TRBV7-2 to TRBJ2-3; D not certain. The V end lost 5 bases, the J end lost 4 bases, and 10 bases lay between the germline ends. The length of the CDR3 is 13 residues. CDR1 is SGHTA and CDR2 is FQGNSA in the germline V gene. The whole variable domain, remainder taken from reference TRBV7-2 and TRBJ2-3, is GAGVSQSPSNKVTEKGKDVELRCDPISGHTALYWYRQSLGQGLEFLIYFQGNSAPDKSGLPSDRFSAERTGGSVSTLTIQRTQQEDSAVYLCASSDTVADTQYFGPGTRLTVL.

The DNA for the CDR3 is TGTGCCAGCAGCTTAACAGAGACAGTCCGTGTGCAGTACTTC. It codes for CASSLTETVRVQYF. This chain links TRBV7-9 with TRBJ2-7; perhaps TRBD1 as D (5 bases). The CDR3 sequence is 14 residues long. V lost 2 bases to trimming and J lost 9 bases, with 17 bases between them. Per the germline V gene, CDR1 is SEHNR and CDR2 is FQNEAQ (reference sequence).

The CDR3 coding sequence is TGTGCCAGCAGTTGGCTAGGGAGGGAAGCTTTCTTT. This gives the protein CASSWLGREAFF. The V call is TRBV7-8, the J call TRBJ1-1; D gene uncertain. The CDR3 consists of 12 residues. Germline V CDR1 and CDR2: SGHVS, FQNEAQ. Trimming removed 6 bases from V and 8 bases from J, with 13 bases in between.

The chain links TRBV7-2 to TRBJ1-4; 9 bases agree with TRBD1. The junction had 10 bases not matched to a gene; V was cut back by 4 bases and J by 10 bases. The CDR3 is made up of 15 amino acids. The germline CDR1 and CDR2 sequences are SGHTA and FQGNSA. This chain's CDR3 is CASSSAGQGIGKLFF. CDR3 DNA sequence: TGTGCCAGCAGCTCCGCCGGACAGGGGATAGGAAAACTGTTTTTT. The variable domain in full, completed from reference TRBV7-2 and TRBJ1-4, reads GAGVSQSPSNKVTEKGKDVELRCDPISGHTALYWYRQSLGQGLEFLIYFQGNSAPDKSGLPSDRFSAERTGGSVSTLTIQRTQQEDSAVYLCASSSAGQGIGKLFFGSGTQLSVL.

The genes are TRBV19 and TRBJ1-5; TRBD1 is a possible D gene (5 bases). CDR1 and CDR2 from the germline V gene are LNHDA and SQIVND (reference sequence). V was cut by 7 bases and J by 0 bases, with 19 bases left in between. The CDR3 runs 17 residues. DNA of the CDR3: TGTGCCAGTACAGGAATGGGACTCATCCTTAGCAATCAGCCCCAGCATTTT. Its protein is CASTGMGLILSNQPQHF.

The chain has TRBV6-5 and TRBJ1-1; no reliable D call. CDR3 length: 12 residues. The V gene's germline CDR1 is MNHEY and CDR2 SVGAGI. Trimming cost V 0 bases and J 9 bases, with 8 bases left between them. CDR3 in amino acids: CASSYSREKAFF. The CDR3 DNA sequence: TGTGCCAGCAGTTACTCGCGGGAAAAAGCTTTCTTT.